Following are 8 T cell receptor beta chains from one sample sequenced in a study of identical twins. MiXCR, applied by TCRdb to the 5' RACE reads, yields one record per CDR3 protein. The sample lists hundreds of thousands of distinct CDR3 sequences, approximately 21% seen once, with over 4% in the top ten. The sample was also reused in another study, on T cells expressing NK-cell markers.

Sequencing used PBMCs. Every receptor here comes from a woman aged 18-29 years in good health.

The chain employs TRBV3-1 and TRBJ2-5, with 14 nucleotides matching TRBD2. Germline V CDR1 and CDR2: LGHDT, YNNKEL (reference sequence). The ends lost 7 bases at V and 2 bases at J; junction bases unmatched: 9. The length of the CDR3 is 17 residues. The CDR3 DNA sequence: TGTGCCAGCACCTTCCAAAGGACTAGCGGGGGGCAAGAGACCCAGTACTTC. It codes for CASTFQRTSGGQETQYF.

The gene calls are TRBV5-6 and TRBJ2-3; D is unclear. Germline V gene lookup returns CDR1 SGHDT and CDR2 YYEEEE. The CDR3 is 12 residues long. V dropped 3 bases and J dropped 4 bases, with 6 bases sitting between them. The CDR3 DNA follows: TGTGCCAGCAGCTCTGGGGCAGATACGCAGTATTTT. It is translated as CASSSGADTQYF.

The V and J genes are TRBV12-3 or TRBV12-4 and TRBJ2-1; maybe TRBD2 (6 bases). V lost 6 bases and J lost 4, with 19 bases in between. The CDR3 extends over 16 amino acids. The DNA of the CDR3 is TGTGCCAGCAGACCCTCGGGGGAGCTCGGGTACAATGAGCAGTTCTTC. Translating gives CASRPSGELGYNEQFF.

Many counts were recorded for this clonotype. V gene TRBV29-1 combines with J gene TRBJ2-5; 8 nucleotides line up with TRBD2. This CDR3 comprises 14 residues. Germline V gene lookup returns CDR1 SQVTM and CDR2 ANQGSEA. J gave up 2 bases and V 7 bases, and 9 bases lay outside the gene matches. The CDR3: CSGAISGAQETQYF. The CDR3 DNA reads TGCAGCGGGGCGATTAGCGGGGCTCAAGAGACCCAGTACTTC.

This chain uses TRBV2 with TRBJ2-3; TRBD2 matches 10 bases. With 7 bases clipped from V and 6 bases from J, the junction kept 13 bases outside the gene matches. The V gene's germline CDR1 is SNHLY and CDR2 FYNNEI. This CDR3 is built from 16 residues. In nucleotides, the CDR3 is TGTGCCAGCAATCCGGTCGTAGCGGGGGGTTCGGATACGCAGTATTTT. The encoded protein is CASNPVVAGGSDTQYF.

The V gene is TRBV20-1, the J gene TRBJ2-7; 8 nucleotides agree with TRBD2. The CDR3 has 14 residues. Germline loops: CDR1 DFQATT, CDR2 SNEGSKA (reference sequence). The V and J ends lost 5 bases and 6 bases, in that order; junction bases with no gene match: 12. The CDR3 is CSAGLRSGSGEQYF. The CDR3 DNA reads TGCAGTGCTGGACTCAGGAGCGGGAGTGGCGAGCAGTACTTC.

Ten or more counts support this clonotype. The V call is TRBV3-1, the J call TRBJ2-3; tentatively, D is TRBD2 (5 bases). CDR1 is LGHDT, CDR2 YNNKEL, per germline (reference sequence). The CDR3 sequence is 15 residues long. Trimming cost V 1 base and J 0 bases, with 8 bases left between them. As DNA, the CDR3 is TGTGCCAGCAGCCAAGGGCGGGCCAGCACAGATACGCAGTATTTT. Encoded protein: CASSQGRASTDTQYF.

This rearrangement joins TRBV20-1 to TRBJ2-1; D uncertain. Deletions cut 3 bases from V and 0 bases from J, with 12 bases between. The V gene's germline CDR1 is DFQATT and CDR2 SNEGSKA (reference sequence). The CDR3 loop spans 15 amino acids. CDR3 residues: CSASVDLFSYNEQFF. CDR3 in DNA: TGCAGTGCTAGCGTGGACCTCTTCTCCTACAATGAGCAGTTCTTC.